This entry lists 4 T cell receptor beta chains sequenced from one sample in a study of T cells in Graves' hyperthyroidism and ophthalmopathy. The investigators amplified TCR beta CDR3 regions from RNA transcripts. First-round RT-PCR of the TCR CDR3 relied on the HTBI primer set. MiXCR was run by TCRdb on the multiplex PCR reads, yielding one entry per CDR3 protein. The top ten hold approximately 16% of the sample, which has hundreds of thousands of distinct CDR3 sequences, approximately 17% seen once. Source material: blood. The receptors shown here come from a woman younger than 35 with Graves' ophthalmopathy.

This clonotype came up many times. Here the CDR3 reads CASSLQGNFEAFF. The DNA of the CDR3 is TGTGCCAGCAGTCTACAGGGGAATTTCGAAGCTTTCTTT. The chain links TRBV6-2 or TRBV6-3 to TRBJ1-1; 7 positions match TRBD1. V shed 5 bases and J 8 bases; nucleotides not matched to a gene: 8. This CDR3 region has 13 residues. From germline, CDR1 is MNHEY and CDR2 SVGEGT.

The chain combines TRBV29-1 with TRBJ2-2, with D tentatively TRBD2 (5 bases). CDR3 length: 13 residues. Per the germline V gene, CDR1 is SQVTM and CDR2 is ANQGSEA. V was cut by 7 bases and J by 0 bases, with 9 bases left in between. Here the CDR3 reads CSARGSNTGELFF. Here the CDR3 DNA reads TGCAGCGCACGAGGGTCGAACACCGGGGAGCTGTTTTTT.

This clonotype was found many times. The chain couples TRBV6-1 to TRBJ1-1; perhaps TRBD1 as D (5 bases). Germline loops: CDR1 MNHNS, CDR2 SASEGT. V lost 10 bases and J 4 bases, leaving 19 bases between the germline ends. The CDR3 contains 14 residues. The CDR3 DNA reads TGTGCCACCAATGAAGCCCGGGGGAGCACTGAAGCTTTCTTT. Amino acids: CATNEARGSTEAFF.

Many counts were recorded for this clonotype. The chain links TRBV6-2 or TRBV6-3 to TRBJ1-1, with a possible D match to TRBD1 (5 bases). CDR1 MNHEY and CDR2 SVGEGT come from the germline V gene. The CDR3 length is 14 residues. Trimming stripped 2 bases from V and 6 bases from J, with 13 bases between. DNA of the CDR3: TGTGCCAGCAGTTACGCAGGGTTGACTGCTGAAGCTTTCTTT. This encodes CASSYAGLTAEAFF.